This T cell receptor (beta chain) was identified in a study of control samples from healthy donors and cancer patients. Trimming pared 3 bases from V and 4 bases from J, leaving 10 bases between. CDR1 and CDR2 (germline): SGHAT, FQDESV (reference sequence). The CDR3 spans 15 residues. Libraries were prepared by immunoSEQ multiplex PCR; TCRdb keeps only in-frame clonotypes and omits some of them. Of 130,000 or so clones listed, around nine tenths were seen once; the top ten hold roughly 3.2%. The sequence was collected from a man aged 50 or older in good health. The specimen was blood. This chain joins TRBV11-1 and TRBJ2-6; maybe TRBD2 (6 bases). This chain's CDR3 is CASSFQGGGANVLTF. The CDR3 nucleotides are TGTGCCAGCAGCTTCCAGGGAGGCGGGGCCAACGTCCTGACTTTC.